This paragraph reports one T cell receptor beta chain. The data are from a study of control samples from healthy donors and cancer patients. V was clipped by 6 bases and J by 5 bases, with 20 bases between them. This CDR3 has 15 amino acids. Germline V lookup: CDR1 SGHAT, CDR2 FQNNGV. Sequencing was performed with immunoSEQ multiplex PCR; in TCRdb, only in-frame clones are kept and a portion is missing. The sample yields 100,000 to 150,000 clones, approximately 92% seen once. Sequencing was carried out using PBMCs. The chain joins TRBV11-2 to TRBJ2-7; D possibly corresponds to TRBD1 (5 bases). This TCR was sampled from a man older than 75 with head and neck cancer. For the CDR3, the DNA is TGTGCCAGCAGGACAACAGGTGGGCCCCCTGACGAGCAGTACTTC. As protein: CASRTTGGPPDEQYF.